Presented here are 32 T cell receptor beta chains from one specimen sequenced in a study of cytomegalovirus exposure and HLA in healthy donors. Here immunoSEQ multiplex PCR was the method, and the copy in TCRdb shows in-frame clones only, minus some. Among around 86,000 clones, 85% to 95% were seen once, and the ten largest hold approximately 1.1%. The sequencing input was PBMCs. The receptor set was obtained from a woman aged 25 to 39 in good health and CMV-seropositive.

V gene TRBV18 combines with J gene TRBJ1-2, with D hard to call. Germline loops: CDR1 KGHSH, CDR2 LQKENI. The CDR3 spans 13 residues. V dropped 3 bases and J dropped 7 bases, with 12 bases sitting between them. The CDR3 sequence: CASSPEVISGYTF. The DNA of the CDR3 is TGTGCCAGCTCACCGGAGGTGATCAGTGGCTACACCTTC. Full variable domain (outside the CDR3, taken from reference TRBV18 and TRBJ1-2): NAGVMQNPRHLVRRRGQEARLRCSPMKGHSHVYWYRQLPEEGLKFMVYLQKENIIDESGMPKERFSAEFPKEGPSILRIQQVVRGDSAAYFCASSPEVISGYTFGSGTRLTVV.

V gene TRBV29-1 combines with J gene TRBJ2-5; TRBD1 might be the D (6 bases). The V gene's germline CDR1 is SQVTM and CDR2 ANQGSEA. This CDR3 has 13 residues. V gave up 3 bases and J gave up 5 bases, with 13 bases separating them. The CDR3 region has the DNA TGCAGCGTTGAGTACAGGGATTGGGAGACCCAGTACTTC. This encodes CSVEYRDWETQYF.

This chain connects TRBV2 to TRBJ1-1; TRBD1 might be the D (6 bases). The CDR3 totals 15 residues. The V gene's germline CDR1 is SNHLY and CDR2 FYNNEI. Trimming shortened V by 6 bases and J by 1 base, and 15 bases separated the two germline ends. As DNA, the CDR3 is TGTGCCAGCAGGACAGGAGGCTCCCAGAACACTGAAGCTTTCTTT. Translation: CASRTGGSQNTEAFF.

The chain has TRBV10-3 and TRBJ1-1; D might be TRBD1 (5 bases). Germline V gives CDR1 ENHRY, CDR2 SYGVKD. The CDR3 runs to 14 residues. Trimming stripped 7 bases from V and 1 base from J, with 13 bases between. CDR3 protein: CAIKGGGENTEAFF. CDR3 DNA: TGTGCCATCAAAGGTGGGGGGGAGAACACTGAAGCTTTCTTT.

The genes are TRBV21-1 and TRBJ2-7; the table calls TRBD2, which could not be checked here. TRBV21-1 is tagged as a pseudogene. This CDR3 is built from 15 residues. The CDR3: CARFSLAERNYEQYF. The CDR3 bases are TGTGCCAGATTCTCCCTAGCGGAAAGAAACTACGAGCAGTACTTC.

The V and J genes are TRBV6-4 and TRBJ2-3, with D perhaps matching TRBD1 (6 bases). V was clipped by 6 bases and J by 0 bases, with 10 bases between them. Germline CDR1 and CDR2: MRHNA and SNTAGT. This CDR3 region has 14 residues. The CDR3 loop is CASSVDRSTDTQYF. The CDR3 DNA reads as TGTGCCAGCAGCGTCGACAGGAGCACAGATACGCAGTATTTT.

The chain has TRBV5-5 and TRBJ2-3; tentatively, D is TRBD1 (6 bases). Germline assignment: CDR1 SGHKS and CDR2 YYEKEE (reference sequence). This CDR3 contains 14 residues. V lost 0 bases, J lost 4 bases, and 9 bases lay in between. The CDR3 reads CASSLGAGADTQYF. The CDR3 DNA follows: TGTGCCAGCAGCTTGGGCGCAGGGGCAGATACGCAGTATTTT.

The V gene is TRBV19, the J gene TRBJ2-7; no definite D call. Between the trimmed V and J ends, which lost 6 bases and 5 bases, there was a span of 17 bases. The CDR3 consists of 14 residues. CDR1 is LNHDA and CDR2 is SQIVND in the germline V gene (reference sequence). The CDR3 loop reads CASSPFAENNEQYF. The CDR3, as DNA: TGTGCCAGTAGCCCCTTTGCGGAGAATAACGAGCAGTACTTC.

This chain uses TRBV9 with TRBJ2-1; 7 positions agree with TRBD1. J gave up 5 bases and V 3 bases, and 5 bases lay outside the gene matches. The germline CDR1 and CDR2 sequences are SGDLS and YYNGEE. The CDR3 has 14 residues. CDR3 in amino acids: CASSAKTGHNEQFF. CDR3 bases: TGTGCCAGCAGCGCCAAGACAGGGCACAATGAGCAGTTCTTC.

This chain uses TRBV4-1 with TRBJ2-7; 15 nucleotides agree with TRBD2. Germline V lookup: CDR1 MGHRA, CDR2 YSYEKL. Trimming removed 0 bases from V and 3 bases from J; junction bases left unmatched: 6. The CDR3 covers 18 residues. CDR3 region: CASSQEIGLAGGLYEQYF. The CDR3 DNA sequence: TGCGCCAGCAGCCAAGAAATCGGACTAGCGGGAGGGCTCTACGAGCAGTACTTC.

CDR3 DNA sequence: TGTGCCAGCAGTCCAAGTTGGGACAGTATCGGAAAACTGTTTTTT. Its translation: CASSPSWDSIGKLFF. This chain connects TRBV6-5 to TRBJ1-4, with TRBD1 matching 7 bases. This CDR3 contains 15 residues. Germline V gene lookup returns CDR1 MNHEY and CDR2 SVGAGI. V trimming: 5 bases; J trimming: 10 bases; junction bases outside the gene matches: 13.

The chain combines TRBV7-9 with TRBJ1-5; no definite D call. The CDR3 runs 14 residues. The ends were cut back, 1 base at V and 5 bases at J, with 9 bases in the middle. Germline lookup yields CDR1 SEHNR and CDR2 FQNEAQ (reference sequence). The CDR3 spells CASSLGSSDQPQHF. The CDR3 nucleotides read TGTGCCAGCAGCTTAGGATCTTCGGATCAGCCCCAGCATTTT. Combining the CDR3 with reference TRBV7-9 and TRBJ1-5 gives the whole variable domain DTGVSQNPRHKITKRGQNVTFRCDPISEHNRLYWYRQTLGQGPEFLTYFQNEAQLEKSRLLSDRFSAERPKGSFSTLEIQRTEQGDSAMYLCASSLGSSDQPQHFGDGTRLSIL.

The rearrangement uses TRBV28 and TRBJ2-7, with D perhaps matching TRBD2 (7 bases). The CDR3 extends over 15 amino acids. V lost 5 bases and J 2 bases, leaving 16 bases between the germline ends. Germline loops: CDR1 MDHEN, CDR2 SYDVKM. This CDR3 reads CASSLFGGAPYEQYF. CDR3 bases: TGTGCCAGCAGTCTATTTGGGGGGGCCCCCTACGAGCAGTACTTC.

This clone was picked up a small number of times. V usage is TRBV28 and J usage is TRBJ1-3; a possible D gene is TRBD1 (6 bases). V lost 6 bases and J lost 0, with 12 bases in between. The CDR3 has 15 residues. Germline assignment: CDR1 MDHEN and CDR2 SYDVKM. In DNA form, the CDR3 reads TGTGCCAGCAGAATACAGGGCACCTCTGGAAACACCATATATTTT. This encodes CASRIQGTSGNTIYF.

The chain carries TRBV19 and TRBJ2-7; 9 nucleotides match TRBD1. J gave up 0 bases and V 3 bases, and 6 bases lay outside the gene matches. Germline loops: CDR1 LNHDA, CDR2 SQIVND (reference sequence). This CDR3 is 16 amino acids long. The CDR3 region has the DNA TGTGCCAGTAGTATGGGTCGGGACAGGGCCTCCTACGAGCAGTACTTC. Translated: CASSMGRDRASYEQYF. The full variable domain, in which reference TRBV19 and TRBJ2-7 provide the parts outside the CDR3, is DGGITQSPKYLFRKEGQNVTLSCEQNLNHDAMYWYRQDPGQGLRLIYYSQIVNDFQKGDIAEGYSVSREKKESFPLTVTSAQKNPTAFYLCASSMGRDRASYEQYFGPGTRLTVT.

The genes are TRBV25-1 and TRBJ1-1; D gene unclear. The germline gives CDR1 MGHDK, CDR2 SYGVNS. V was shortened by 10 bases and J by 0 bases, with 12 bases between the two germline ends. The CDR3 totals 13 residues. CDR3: CATGPGVNTEAFF. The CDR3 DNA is TGTGCCACCGGACCCGGGGTGAACACTGAAGCTTTCTTT. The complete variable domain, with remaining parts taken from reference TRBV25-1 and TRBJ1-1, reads EADIYQTPRYLVIGTGKKITLECSQTMGHDKMYWYQQDPGMELHLIHYSYGVNSTEKGDLSSESTVSRIRTEHFPLTLESARPSHTSQYLCATGPGVNTEAFFGQGTRLTVV.

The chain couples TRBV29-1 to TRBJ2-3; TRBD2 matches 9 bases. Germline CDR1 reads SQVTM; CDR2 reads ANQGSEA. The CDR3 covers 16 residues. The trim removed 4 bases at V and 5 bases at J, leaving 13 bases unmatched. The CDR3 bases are TGCAGCGTTGGGGTACTGGCGGGAGGGCCTAAAGATACGCAGTATTTT. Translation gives CSVGVLAGGPKDTQYF.

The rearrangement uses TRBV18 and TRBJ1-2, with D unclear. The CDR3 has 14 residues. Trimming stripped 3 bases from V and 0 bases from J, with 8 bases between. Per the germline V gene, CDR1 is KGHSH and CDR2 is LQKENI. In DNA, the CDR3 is TGTGCCAGCTCACCCCAGGAACCTAACTATGGCTACACCTTC. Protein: CASSPQEPNYGYTF.

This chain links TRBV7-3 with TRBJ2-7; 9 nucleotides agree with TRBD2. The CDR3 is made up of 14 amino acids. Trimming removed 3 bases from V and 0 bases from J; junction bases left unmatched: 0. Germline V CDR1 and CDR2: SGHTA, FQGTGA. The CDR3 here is CASSFSGSSYEQYF. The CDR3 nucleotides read TGTGCCAGCAGCTTTAGCGGGAGCTCCTACGAGCAGTACTTC.

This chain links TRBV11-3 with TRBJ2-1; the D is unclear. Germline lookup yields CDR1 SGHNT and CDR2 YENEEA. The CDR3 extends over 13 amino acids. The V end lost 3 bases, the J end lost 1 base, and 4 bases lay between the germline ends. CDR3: CASSFQSYNEQFF. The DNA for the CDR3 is TGTGCCAGCAGCTTCCAGTCCTACAATGAGCAGTTCTTC.

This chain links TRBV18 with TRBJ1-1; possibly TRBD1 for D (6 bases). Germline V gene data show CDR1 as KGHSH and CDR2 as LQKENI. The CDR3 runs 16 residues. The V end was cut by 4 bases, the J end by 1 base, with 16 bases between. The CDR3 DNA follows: TGTGCCAGCTCACTTTCTGGGGGACAACAGAACACTGAAGCTTTCTTT. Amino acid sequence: CASSLSGGQQNTEAFF.

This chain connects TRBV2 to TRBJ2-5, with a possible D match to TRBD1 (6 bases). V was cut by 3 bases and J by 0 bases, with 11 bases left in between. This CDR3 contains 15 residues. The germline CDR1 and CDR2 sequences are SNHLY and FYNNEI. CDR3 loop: CASSDSRGNQETQYF. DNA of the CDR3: TGTGCCAGCAGTGACAGCAGGGGAAACCAAGAGACCCAGTACTTC.

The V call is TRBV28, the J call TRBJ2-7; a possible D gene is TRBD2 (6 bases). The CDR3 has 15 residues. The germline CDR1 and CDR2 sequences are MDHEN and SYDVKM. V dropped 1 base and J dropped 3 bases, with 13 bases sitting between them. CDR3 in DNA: TGTGCCAGCAGTTTATTGGGGGGTGTTAGCTACGAGCAGTACTTC. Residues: CASSLLGGVSYEQYF.

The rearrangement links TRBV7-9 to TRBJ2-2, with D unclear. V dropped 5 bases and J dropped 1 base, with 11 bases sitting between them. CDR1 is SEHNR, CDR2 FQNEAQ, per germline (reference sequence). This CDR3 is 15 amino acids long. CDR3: CASSPRPGNTGELFF. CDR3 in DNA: TGTGCCAGCAGCCCCCGCCCAGGGAACACCGGGGAGCTGTTTTTT.

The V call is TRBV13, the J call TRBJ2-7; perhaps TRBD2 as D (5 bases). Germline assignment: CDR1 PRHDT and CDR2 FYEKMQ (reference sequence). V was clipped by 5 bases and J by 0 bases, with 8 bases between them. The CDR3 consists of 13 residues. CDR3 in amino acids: CASSPGSSYEQYF. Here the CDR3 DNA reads TGTGCCAGCAGCCCTGGGAGCTCCTACGAGCAGTACTTC.

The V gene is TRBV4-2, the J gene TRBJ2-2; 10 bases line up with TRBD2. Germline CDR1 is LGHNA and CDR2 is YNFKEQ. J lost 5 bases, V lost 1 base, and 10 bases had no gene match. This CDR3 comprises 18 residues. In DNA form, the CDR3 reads TGTGCCAGCAGCCAAGTGGCGGGACTAGCGTCGAGGACCGGGGAGCTGTTTTTT. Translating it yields CASSQVAGLASRTGELFF.

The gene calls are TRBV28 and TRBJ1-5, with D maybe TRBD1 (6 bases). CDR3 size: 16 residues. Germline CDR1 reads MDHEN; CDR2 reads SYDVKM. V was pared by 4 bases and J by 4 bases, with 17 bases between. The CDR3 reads CASSSRRWTENQPQHF. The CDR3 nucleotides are TGTGCCAGCAGTTCCCGACGTTGGACAGAGAATCAGCCCCAGCATTTT.

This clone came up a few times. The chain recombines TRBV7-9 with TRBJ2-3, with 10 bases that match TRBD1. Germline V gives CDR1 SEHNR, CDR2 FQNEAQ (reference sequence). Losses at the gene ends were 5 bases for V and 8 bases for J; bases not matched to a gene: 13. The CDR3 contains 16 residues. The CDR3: CASSPDRDRGAGTQYF. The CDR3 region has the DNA TGTGCCAGCAGCCCCGACCGGGACAGGGGCGCGGGTACGCAGTATTTT.

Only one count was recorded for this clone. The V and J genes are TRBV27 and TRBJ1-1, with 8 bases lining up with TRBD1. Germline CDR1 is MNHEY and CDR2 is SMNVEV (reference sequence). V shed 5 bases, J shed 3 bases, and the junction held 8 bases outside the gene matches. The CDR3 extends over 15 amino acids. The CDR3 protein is CASSPGQGMDTEAFF. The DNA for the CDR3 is TGTGCCAGCAGTCCCGGACAGGGTATGGACACTGAAGCTTTCTTT.

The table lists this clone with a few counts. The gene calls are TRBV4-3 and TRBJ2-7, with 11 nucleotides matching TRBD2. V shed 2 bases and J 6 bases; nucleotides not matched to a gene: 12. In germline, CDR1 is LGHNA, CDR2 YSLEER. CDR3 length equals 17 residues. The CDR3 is CASSQHTSGSVFREQYF. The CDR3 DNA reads TGCGCCAGCAGCCAACATACTAGCGGGAGTGTGTTTCGCGAGCAGTACTTC.

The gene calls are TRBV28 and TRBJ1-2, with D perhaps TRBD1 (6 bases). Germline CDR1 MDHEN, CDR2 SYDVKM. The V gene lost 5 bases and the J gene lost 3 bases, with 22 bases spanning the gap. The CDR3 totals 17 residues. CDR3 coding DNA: TGTGCCAGCAGTCCACACGAGTGGGACAAAGCGGACTATGGCTACACCTTC. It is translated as CASSPHEWDKADYGYTF.

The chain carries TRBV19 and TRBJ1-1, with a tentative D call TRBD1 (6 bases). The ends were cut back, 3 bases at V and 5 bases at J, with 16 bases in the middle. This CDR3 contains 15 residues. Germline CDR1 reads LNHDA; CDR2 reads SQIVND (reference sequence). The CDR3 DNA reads TGTGCCAGTAGTATGGGCAGGGGTACTAAGACTGAAGCTTTCTTT. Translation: CASSMGRGTKTEAFF.